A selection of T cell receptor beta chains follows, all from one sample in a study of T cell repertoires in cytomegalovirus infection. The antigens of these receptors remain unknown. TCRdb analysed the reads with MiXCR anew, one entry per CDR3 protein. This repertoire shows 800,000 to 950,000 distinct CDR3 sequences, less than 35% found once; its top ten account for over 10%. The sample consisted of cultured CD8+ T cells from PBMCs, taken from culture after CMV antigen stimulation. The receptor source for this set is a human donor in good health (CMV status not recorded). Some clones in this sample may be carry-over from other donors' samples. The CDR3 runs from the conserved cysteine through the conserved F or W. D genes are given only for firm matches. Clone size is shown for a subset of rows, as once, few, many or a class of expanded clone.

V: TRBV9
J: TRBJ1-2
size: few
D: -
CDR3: CASSVPRDGSNYGYTF
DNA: TGTGCCAGCAGCGTACCACGGGACGGTTCTAACTATGGCTACACCTTC

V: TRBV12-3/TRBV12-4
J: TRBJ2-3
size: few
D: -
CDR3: CASSFIIGPVLDSTDTQYF
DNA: TGTGCCAGCAGTTTTATCATAGGCCCGGTCCTTGACAGCACAGATACGCAGTATTTT

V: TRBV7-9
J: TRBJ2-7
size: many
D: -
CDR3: CASSYGRSYEQYF
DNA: TGTGCCAGCAGCTACGGGAGATCCTACGAGCAGTACTTC

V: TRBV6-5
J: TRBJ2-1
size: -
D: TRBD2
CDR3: CASSYFSGGANNEQFF
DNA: TGTGCCAGCAGTTACTTTAGCGGGGGGGCCAACAATGAGCAGTTCTTC

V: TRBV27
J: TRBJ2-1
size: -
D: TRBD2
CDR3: CASSPLPTGGLSDEQFF
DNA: TGTGCCAGCAGTCCCCTCCCAACGGGGGGATTATCCGATGAGCAGTTCTTC

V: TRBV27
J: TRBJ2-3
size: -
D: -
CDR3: CASSALGSGTSTDTQYF
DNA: TGTGCCAGCAGTGCGTTGGGTAGCGGCACTAGCACAGATACGCAGTATTTT

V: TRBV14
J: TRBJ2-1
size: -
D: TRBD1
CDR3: CASSRLTGQGVYNEQFF
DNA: TGTGCCAGCAGCCGCCTGACAGGACAGGGGGTGTACAATGAGCAGTTCTTC

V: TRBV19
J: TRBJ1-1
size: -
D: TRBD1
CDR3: CASSPSGGTEAFF
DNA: TGTGCCAGTAGTCCATCAGGGGGCACTGAAGCTTTCTTT

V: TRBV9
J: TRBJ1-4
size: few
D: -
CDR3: CASSVGDTSEREKLFF
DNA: TGTGCCAGCAGCGTAGGAGACACCTCAGAGCGTGAAAAACTGTTTTTT

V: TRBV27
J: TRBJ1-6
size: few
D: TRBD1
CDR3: CASSLDRGRSPLHF
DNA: TGTGCCAGCAGTTTGGACAGGGGAAGGTCACCCCTCCACTTT

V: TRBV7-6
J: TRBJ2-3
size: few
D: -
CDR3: CASSLVGPTDTQYF
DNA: TGTGCCAGCAGCTTAGTTGGCCCCACAGATACGCAGTATTTT

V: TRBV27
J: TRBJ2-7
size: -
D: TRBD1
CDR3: CASSIEGATYEQYF
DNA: TGTGCCAGCAGTATCGAGGGGGCTACCTACGAGCAGTACTTC

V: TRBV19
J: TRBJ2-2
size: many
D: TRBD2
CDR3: CASSRTRGGNTGELFF
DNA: TGTGCCAGTAGTCGGACGCGGGGGGGTAACACCGGGGAGCTGTTTTTT

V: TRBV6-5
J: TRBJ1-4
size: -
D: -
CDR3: CASSYSSGGSEKLFF
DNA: TGTGCCAGCAGTTACTCCTCTGGGGGCAGTGAAAAACTGTTTTTT

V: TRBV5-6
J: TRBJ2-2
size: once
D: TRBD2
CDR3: CASNRGDQPGELFF
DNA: TGTGCCAGCAACCGGGGGGACCAGCCCGGGGAGCTGTTTTTT

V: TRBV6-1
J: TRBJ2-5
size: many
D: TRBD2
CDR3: CASSGLAGGLETQYF
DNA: TGTGCCAGCAGTGGACTAGCGGGGGGCCTAGAGACCCAGTACTTC

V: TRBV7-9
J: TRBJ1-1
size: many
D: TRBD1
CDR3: CASSWDRAAEAFF
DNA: TGTGCCAGCAGCTGGGACAGGGCAGCTGAAGCTTTCTTT

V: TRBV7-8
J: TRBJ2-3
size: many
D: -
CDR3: CASSLSGTSGDTDTQYF
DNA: TGTGCCAGCAGCTTAAGTGGGACTTCCGGGGACACAGATACGCAGTATTTT

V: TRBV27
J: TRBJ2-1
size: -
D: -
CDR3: CASSLSGGPPYNEQFF
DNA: TGTGCCAGCAGTTTATCGGGGGGCCCACCCTACAATGAGCAGTTCTTC

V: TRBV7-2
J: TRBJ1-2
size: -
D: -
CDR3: CATLANYGYTF
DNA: TGTGCGACGCTAGCTAACTATGGCTACACCTTC